This TCR beta chain is drawn from a study of blood T cell repertoires in COVID-19. Study information: Donors in the United States, Italy and Spain gave samples during acute or convalescent COVID-19.

CDR3 length: 14 amino acids. The V gene lost 4 bases and the J gene lost 2 bases, with 10 bases spanning the gap. CDR1 is SGDLS and CDR2 is YYNGEE in the germline V gene. Some clones are missing from TCRdb's copy, which holds only in-frame ones; the method was immunoSEQ multiplex PCR. The data hold 300,000 to 400,000 clones, with around 87% observed a single time. The rearrangement uses TRBV9 and TRBJ1-5, with unresolved D. This receptor was obtained from a woman aged 50 to 60 who had recovered from COVID-19. The sample was peripheral blood. CDR3 nucleotides: TGTGCCAGCAGCCCGAGCCTCGGCAATCAGCCCCAGCATTTT. The encoded protein is CASSPSLGNQPQHF.